There are a few counts of the clone carrying this TCR beta chain. The data were obtained in a study of blood T cells in healthy people across ages. A second PCR, run for about 7 to 11 cycles, used a sample-barcoded 5' primer plus a J-beta primer mix. MiXCR, run by TCRdb on the 5' RACE reads, gives a single entry per CDR3 protein. There are about 720,000 distinct CDR3 sequences in the sample; about 20% occur only once, and about 22% lies in the top ten. The V and J ends lost 2 bases and 10 bases, in that order; junction bases with no gene match: 4. CDR1 and CDR2 from the germline V gene are ENHRY and SYGVKD. This CDR3 region has 14 residues.

The TCR was taken from a man aged 65 to 79 in good health. The sample taken for sequencing was blood. The V call is TRBV10-3, the J call TRBJ1-4, with 10 bases lining up with TRBD1. The CDR3 DNA is TGTGCCATCAGTGAGGGACAGGGGGATCGAAAACTGTTTTTT. As protein: CAISEGQGDRKLFF.